Listed below are T cell receptor beta chains from one sample, sequenced in a study of blood T cell repertoires in COVID-19. Some clones are missing from TCRdb's copy, which holds only in-frame ones; the method was immunoSEQ multiplex PCR. This sample has 130,000 or so clones, with around 79% found just once. Material: peripheral blood. The receptors come from a woman aged 70 to 79 with COVID-19, enrolled during active disease. The conserved cysteine and the conserved F or W are not part of the CDR3 here.

TRBV15,ATTQELNSPLH
TRBV19,ASSMGQGLYGYT
TRBV6-6,ATSEYEQY
TRBV12-3/TRBV12-4,ASSLTGDEF
TRBV7-2,ASSRQFQETQY
TRBV28,ASSSQGAYYGYT
TRBV2,ASSVGQQYEQY
TRBV5-5,ASSNQGAGEQY
TRBV4-1,ASSQQQGPSGNTIY
TRBV5-6,ASSLQGATDTQY